This T cell receptor (beta chain) comes out of a study of T-cell memory formation after mild COVID-19. Germline V lookup: CDR1 SGHTA, CDR2 FQGNSA. The CDR3 runs 11 residues. V gave up 4 bases and J gave up 7 bases, with 4 bases separating them. This clonotype was seen repeatedly, ten times or more. Its target is unknown. General study results and limits: A subset of responding clones appeared in pre-infection memory, suggesting cross-reactive memory joined. From day 15 to 85, contracting clones were balanced between CD4 and CD8, whereas later expanders leaned toward CD4+. CD4+ clones that contracted lay mainly in CM and EM; CD8+ ones lay in EMRA.

Barcoded TCR alpha and TCR beta cDNA libraries with UMIs came from 5'RACE using constant-segment primers. TCRdb itself ran the 5' RACE reads through MiXCR, one entry per CDR3 protein. The sample holds approximately 290,000 distinct CDR3 sequences, less than 20% seen once. This chain links TRBV7-2 with TRBJ2-2; no definite D call. Material: PBMCs or a T cell subset sorted from them (not recorded which). This sequence was found in a young man who had mild COVID-19 (a few samples of this study predate the infection). Cell type and time point are not known. The CDR3 loop is CASSYGGELFF. The CDR3 nucleotides are TGTGCCAGCAGCTACGGCGGGGAGCTGTTTTTT. The whole variable domain, remainder taken from reference TRBV7-2 and TRBJ2-2, is GAGVSQSPSNKVTEKGKDVELRCDPISGHTALYWYRQSLGQGLEFLIYFQGNSAPDKSGLPSDRFSAERTGGSVSTLTIQRTQQEDSAVYLCASSYGGELFFGEGSRLTVL.